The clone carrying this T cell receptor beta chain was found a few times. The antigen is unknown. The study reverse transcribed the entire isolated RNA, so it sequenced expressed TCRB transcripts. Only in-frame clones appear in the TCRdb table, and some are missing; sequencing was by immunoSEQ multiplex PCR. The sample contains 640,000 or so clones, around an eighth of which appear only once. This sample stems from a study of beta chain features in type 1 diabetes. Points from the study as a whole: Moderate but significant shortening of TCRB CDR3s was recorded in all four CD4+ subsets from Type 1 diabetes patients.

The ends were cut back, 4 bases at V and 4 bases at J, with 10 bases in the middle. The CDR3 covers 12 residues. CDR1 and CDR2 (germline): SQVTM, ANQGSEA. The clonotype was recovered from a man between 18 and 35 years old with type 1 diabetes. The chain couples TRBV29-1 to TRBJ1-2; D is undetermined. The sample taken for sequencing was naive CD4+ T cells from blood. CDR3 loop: CSVAGRGYGYTF. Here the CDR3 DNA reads TGCAGCGTTGCCGGGCGAGGCTATGGCTACACCTTC. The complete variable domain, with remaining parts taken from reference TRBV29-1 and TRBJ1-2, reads SAVISQKPSRDICQRGTSLTIQCQVDSQVTMMFWYRQQPGQSLTLIATANQGSEATYESGFVIDKFPISRPNLTFSTLTVSNMSPEDSSIYLCSVAGRGYGYTFGSGTRLTVV.